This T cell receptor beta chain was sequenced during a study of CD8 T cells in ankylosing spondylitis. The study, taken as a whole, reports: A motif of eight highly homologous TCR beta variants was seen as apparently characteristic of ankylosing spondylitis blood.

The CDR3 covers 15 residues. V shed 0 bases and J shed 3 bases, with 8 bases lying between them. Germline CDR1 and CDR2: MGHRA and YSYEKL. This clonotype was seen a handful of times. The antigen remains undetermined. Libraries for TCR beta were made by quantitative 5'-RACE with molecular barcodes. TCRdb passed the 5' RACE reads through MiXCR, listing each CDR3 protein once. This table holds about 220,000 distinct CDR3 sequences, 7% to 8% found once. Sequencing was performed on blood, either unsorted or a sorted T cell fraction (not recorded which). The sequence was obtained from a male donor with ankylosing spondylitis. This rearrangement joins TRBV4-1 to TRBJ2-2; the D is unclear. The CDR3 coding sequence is TGCGCCAGCAGCCAAGATGGTAGTTACACCGGGGAGCTGTTTTTT. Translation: CASSQDGSYTGELFF.